What follows are 23 T cell receptor beta chains derived from one specimen sequenced in a study of blood T cell repertoires in COVID-19. Sequenced by immunoSEQ multiplex PCR; TCRdb stores in-frame clones only, minus some. The sample consists of roughly 200,000 clones, 70% to 90% of them appearing once. The sequenced sample was PBMCs or T cells enriched from blood (not recorded which). The source is a middle-aged woman with acute COVID-19.

V is TRBV11-1 and J is TRBJ1-2; TRBD1 matches 7 bases. V lost 1 base, J lost 4 bases, and 9 bases stayed unmatched. CDR1 and CDR2 (germline): SGHAT, FQDESV (reference sequence). The CDR3 sequence is 16 residues long. The CDR3 here is CASSLGRGQAIYGYTF. The CDR3 DNA reads TGTGCCAGCAGCTTAGGGCGCGGACAGGCAATCTATGGCTACACCTTC.

The rearrangement joins TRBV3-1 (or the pseudogene TRBV3-2) to TRBJ2-7, with no clear D. The CDR3 is 14 amino acids. V gave up 1 base and J gave up 4 bases, with 11 bases separating them. The germline gives CDR1 LGHDT, CDR2 YNNKEL (reference sequence). CDR3: CASSQGSRVYEQYV. DNA for the CDR3: TGTGCCAGCAGCCAAGGTAGCCGGGTTTACGAGCAGTACGTC.

V gene TRBV18 combines with J gene TRBJ1-5, with a weak D call TRBD1 (6 bases). Per germline, CDR1 KGHSH and CDR2 LQKENI. V gave up 3 bases and J gave up 4 bases, with 19 bases separating them. CDR3 length: 17 residues. The CDR3 nucleotides read TGTGCCAGCTCACCGTTACTAGAGGGACACAATAATCAGCCCCAGCATTTT. It specifies CASSPLLEGHNNQPQHF.

The gene calls are TRBV7-6 and TRBJ1-1, with D unclear. Trimming took off 5 bases at V and 0 bases at J, with 10 bases between the two ends. The CDR3 has 14 residues. The germline gives CDR1 SGHVS, CDR2 FNYEAQ. CDR3 sequence reads: CASSPFGMNTEAFF. The DNA for the CDR3 is TGTGCCAGCAGCCCGTTCGGGATGAACACTGAAGCTTTCTTT.

V usage is TRBV12-5 and J usage is TRBJ1-2; 9 bases match TRBD1. Germline CDR1 and CDR2: LGHNT and FRNRAP. V dropped 0 bases and J dropped 5; count of bases not matched to a gene: 4. CDR3 length equals 15 residues. CDR3 sequence (DNA): TGTGCTAGTGGTTTGGTCCTACAGGGGGCGTATGGCTACACCTTC. Amino acids: CASGLVLQGAYGYTF.

The V and J genes are TRBV7-6 and TRBJ2-2; 7 nucleotides align to TRBD1. The germline V gene has CDR1 SGHVS and CDR2 FNYEAQ. The CDR3 is 17 amino acids. The junction had 13 bases not matched to a gene; V was cut back by 5 bases and J by 4 bases. CDR3 sequence reads: CASSPGPQGYATGELFF. For the CDR3, the DNA is TGTGCCAGCAGCCCAGGGCCACAGGGGTACGCCACCGGGGAGCTGTTTTTT.

The V and J genes are TRBV6-5 and TRBJ1-5, with D uncertain. Germline V gene data show CDR1 as MNHEY and CDR2 as SVGAGI. V was cut by 3 bases and J by 6 bases, with 15 bases left in between. The CDR3 consists of 15 residues. The DNA for the CDR3 is TGTGCCAGCAGTTATAATGCGTATTCGGGTCAGCCCCAGCATTTT. Translating gives CASSYNAYSGQPQHF.

J is TRBJ2-7 and V is TRBV4-3; TRBD1 agrees at 9 bases. This CDR3 is built from 15 residues. The germline CDR1 and CDR2 sequences are LGHNA and YSLEER. The V segment lost 1 base and the J segment 3 bases; nucleotides outside the gene matches: 4. CDR3 nucleotides: TGCGCCAGCAGCCAAGCCATGGGACAGGGCTACGAGCAGTACTTC. It is translated as CASSQAMGQGYEQYF.

The rearrangement uses TRBV7-9 and TRBJ1-1, with D unclear. CDR1 SEHNR and CDR2 FQNEAQ come from the germline V gene (reference sequence). Trimming pared 5 bases from V and 11 bases from J, leaving 15 bases between. This CDR3 spans 12 amino acids. The CDR3: CASSPWNSGAFF. Written as DNA, the CDR3 is TGTGCCAGCAGCCCATGGAACTCCGGGGCTTTCTTT.

This chain uses TRBV11-3 with TRBJ1-5; 8 bases line up with TRBD1. The germline gives CDR1 SGHNT, CDR2 YENEEA. Trimming took 0 bases from V and 4 from J; bases not matched to a gene: 11. The CDR3 loop spans 18 amino acids. CDR3 sequence (DNA): TGTGCCAGCAGCTTAGATTTTGCAGGGGGCCAGAAAAATCAGCCCCAGCATTTT. Translating gives CASSLDFAGGQKNQPQHF.

The genes are TRBV18 and TRBJ2-7; 10 bases are shared with TRBD2. Germline lookup yields CDR1 KGHSH and CDR2 LQKENI. This CDR3 contains 14 residues. With 3 bases clipped from V and 6 bases from J, the junction kept 5 bases outside the gene matches. Here the CDR3 reads CASSPGLANSEQYF. The CDR3 DNA reads TGTGCCAGCTCACCGGGACTAGCGAACTCCGAGCAGTACTTC.

The chain carries TRBV5-6 and TRBJ1-2; the D gene is possibly TRBD1 (6 bases). Germline loops: CDR1 SGHDT, CDR2 YYEEEE. CDR3 length: 15 residues. V was shortened by 4 bases and J by 4 bases, with 17 bases between the two germline ends. CDR3: CASSQTGQSFYGYTF. CDR3 sequence (DNA): TGTGCCAGCAGCCAGACCGGACAGAGCTTCTATGGCTACACCTTC.

V usage is TRBV19 and J usage is TRBJ1-1; D is uncertain. The CDR3 is made up of 15 amino acids. Germline assignment: CDR1 LNHDA and CDR2 SQIVND (reference sequence). Trimming pared 0 bases from V and 6 bases from J, leaving 14 bases between. This CDR3 is CASSIEPGRGAEAFF. The CDR3 bases are TGTGCCAGTAGTATAGAACCGGGGAGAGGAGCTGAAGCTTTCTTT.

The chain links TRBV27 to TRBJ2-6; no clear D. Trimming took off 5 bases at V and 2 bases at J, with 13 bases between the two ends. Germline loops: CDR1 MNHEY, CDR2 SMNVEV (reference sequence). The CDR3 is 16 amino acids. In DNA, the CDR3 is TGTGCCAGCAGTCCCCCCAGGCGACCTGGGGCCAACGTCCTGACTTTC. Translated, it gives CASSPPRRPGANVLTF. Variable domain in full (rest from reference TRBV27 and TRBJ2-6): EAQVTQNPRYLITVTGKKLTVTCSQNMNHEYMSWYRQDPGLGLRQIYYSMNVEVTDKGDVPEGYKVSRKEKRNFPLILESPSPNQTSLYFCASSPPRRPGANVLTFGAGSRLTVL.

This chain uses TRBV19 with TRBJ1-2; 10 bases line up with TRBD1. Germline V gene data show CDR1 as LNHDA and CDR2 as SQIVND (reference sequence). V dropped 5 bases and J dropped 2; count of bases not matched to a gene: 8. The CDR3 consists of 16 residues. CDR3 in DNA: TGTGCCAGTAGTGTTAGGACAGGGGGGTACAACTATGGCTACACCTTC. Translating gives CASSVRTGGYNYGYTF.

The J gene is TRBJ1-1, the V gene TRBV18, with 9 bases that match TRBD1. This CDR3 has 14 amino acids. The germline V gene encodes CDR1 KGHSH and CDR2 LQKENI. V dropped 3 bases and J dropped 3; count of bases not matched to a gene: 2. In nucleotides, the CDR3 is TGTGCCAGCTCACCTCGGACAGGGGACACTGAAGCTTTCTTT. Its protein product is CASSPRTGDTEAFF.

The V gene is TRBV7-9, the J gene TRBJ2-1; 10 bases align to TRBD2. The trim removed 5 bases at V and 5 bases at J, leaving 6 bases unmatched. CDR1 is SEHNR and CDR2 is FQNEAQ in the germline V gene (reference sequence). CDR3 size: 15 residues. The CDR3 DNA follows: TGTGCCAGCAGCGCCCTAGCGGGGGTTGACAATGAGCAGTTCTTC. This translates into CASSALAGVDNEQFF.

V is TRBV11-1 and J is TRBJ1-1; D not resolved. The CDR3 runs to 13 residues. V was trimmed by 2 bases and J by 1 base, leaving 5 bases between them. Looked up from germline, CDR1 is SGHAT and CDR2 is FQDESV (reference sequence). The CDR3 loop is CASSLTANTEAFF. CDR3 DNA: TGTGCCAGCAGCTTAACAGCGAACACTGAAGCTTTCTTT.

This clone was detected only once. This chain links TRBV19 with TRBJ1-1, with D perhaps TRBD1 (5 bases). Trimming stripped 1 base from V and 4 bases from J, with 13 bases between. There are 15 residues in the CDR3. CDR1 and CDR2 from the germline V gene are LNHDA and SQIVND (reference sequence). CDR3 sequence reads: CASSIGDSDGTEAFF. The CDR3 DNA sequence: TGTGCCAGTAGTATAGGAGACAGCGACGGCACTGAAGCTTTCTTT.

This clone has only a few counts. The CDR3 DNA reads TGTGCCAGCACCCGGGACAGAAACTATGGCTACACCTTC. This sequence encodes CASTRDRNYGYTF. The chain couples TRBV12-3 or TRBV12-4 to TRBJ1-2, with 7 bases matching TRBD1. This CDR3 region has 13 residues. The V gene end was trimmed by 7 bases and the J gene end by 2 bases; junction bases not matched to a gene: 4.

The genes are TRBV19 and TRBJ1-2; 7 bases agree with TRBD1. Germline CDR1 is LNHDA and CDR2 is SQIVND (reference sequence). The V gene end was trimmed by 9 bases and the J gene end by 0 bases; junction bases not matched to a gene: 7. The CDR3 sequence is 14 residues long. CDR3 sequence: CASSGGLPNYGYTF. The CDR3 DNA sequence: TGTGCCAGCTCAGGGGGGCTTCCTAACTATGGCTACACCTTC. The variable domain in full, with the rest retrieved from reference TRBV19 and TRBJ1-2, is DGGITQSPKYLFRKEGQNVTLSCEQNLNHDAMYWYRQDPGQGLRLIYYSQIVNDFQKGDIAEGYSVSREKKESFPLTVTSAQKNPTAFYLCASSGGLPNYGYTFGSGTRLTVV.

In its sample, this clone was seen a few times. This chain uses TRBV4-1 with TRBJ2-7, with 8 bases aligning to TRBD1. CDR3 length: 16 residues. Unmatched junction bases numbered 9, after V lost 1 base and J lost 4 bases. Germline CDR1 MGHRA, CDR2 YSYEKL. The CDR3 region has the DNA TGCGCCAGCAGCCAAGTCTGGGGACAGGAAAGTTACGAGCAGTACGTC. It codes for CASSQVWGQESYEQYV.

V gene TRBV29-1 combines with J gene TRBJ1-2; 7 bases match TRBD1. With V trimmed by 4 bases and J by 3 bases, 2 bases remained unmatched. The germline V gene has CDR1 SQVTM and CDR2 ANQGSEA. CDR3 length equals 12 residues. CDR3: CSVGDRDYGYTF. The CDR3 DNA follows: TGCAGCGTTGGCGACAGGGACTATGGCTACACCTTC.